One T cell receptor beta chain is described in this entry. Its antigen has not been determined. No qualities accompany the bases; no much larger clone lies one base away. This sample is drawn from a study of T-cell reconstitution after alpha-beta-depleted transplantation in children (dated by TCRdb to 2016 to 2017). Background for the entire study: Using TCR repertoire profiling, the study followed T-cell immune reconstitution in a quantitative way in children after TCRalphabeta/CD19-depleted allogeneic hematopoietic cell transplantation. The investigation overall reported the following: About two months after transplant, the apparently early recovery of alphabetaT-cell counts reportedly depended on just several hundred clones that had expanded rapidly and came from non-depleted graft cells. Hyperexpanded clone frequencies declined over subsequent months; after one year, T-cell counts and TCRbeta diversity were mostly attributed to newly produced T cells. The high TCRbeta diversity at day 60 in some patients was ascribed to recipient T cells and intrathymic progenitors that had survived conditioning.

The library was generated by PCR. Sequencing relied on an Illumina HiSeq 2500. TCR library preparation used molecular barcoding, with unique molecular identifiers applied to normalize quantification of the TCRbeta repertoire. TCRdb's own reprocessing of the public reads used fastp at Q25 and MiXCR and kept productive beta chains. A single entry per CDR3 protein holds the most common genes and DNA from its merged rows. The sample has about 440,000 distinct CDR3 sequences on record, roughly 44% of them singletons. Together, the top ten hold about 30% of the sample. The treatment or condition label, as the study defines it: allogeneic hematopoietic cell transplantation with graft depleted of TCRalphabeta T cells and CD19 B cells. The transplant recipients were children given TCRalphabeta/CD19-depleted allogeneic hematopoietic cell grafts. V lost 2 bases and J lost 13 bases; the stretch between them is 7 bases long. The CDR3 measures 10 amino acids from cysteine to phenylalanine. Only the CDR3 region is kept as DNA, spanning 30 bases read in frame from base 1. The germline V gene encodes CDR1 SGHKS and CDR2 YYEKEE (reference sequence).

The sequence is built from TRBV5-5 and TRBJ2-4; the best D guess is TRBD1, with 5 bases matching. The source of this sequence is a girl aged 2 to 10 with aplastic anemia, due to receive a stem cell transplant. This specimen consisted of PBMCs, obtained before TCRalphabeta/CD19-depleted stem cell transplant. The nucleotide sequence is TGTGCCAGCAGCTTTGCAGGGCAGTACTTC. It codes for CASSFAGQYF. The entire variable domain, with the stretches around the CDR3 drawn from the reference TRBV5-5 and TRBJ2-4 proteins, is DAGVTQSPTHLIKTRGQQVTLRCSPISGHKSVSWYQQVLGQGPQFIFQYYEKEERGRGNFPDRFSARQFPNYSSELNVNALLLGDSALYLCASSFAGQYFGAGTRLSVL.